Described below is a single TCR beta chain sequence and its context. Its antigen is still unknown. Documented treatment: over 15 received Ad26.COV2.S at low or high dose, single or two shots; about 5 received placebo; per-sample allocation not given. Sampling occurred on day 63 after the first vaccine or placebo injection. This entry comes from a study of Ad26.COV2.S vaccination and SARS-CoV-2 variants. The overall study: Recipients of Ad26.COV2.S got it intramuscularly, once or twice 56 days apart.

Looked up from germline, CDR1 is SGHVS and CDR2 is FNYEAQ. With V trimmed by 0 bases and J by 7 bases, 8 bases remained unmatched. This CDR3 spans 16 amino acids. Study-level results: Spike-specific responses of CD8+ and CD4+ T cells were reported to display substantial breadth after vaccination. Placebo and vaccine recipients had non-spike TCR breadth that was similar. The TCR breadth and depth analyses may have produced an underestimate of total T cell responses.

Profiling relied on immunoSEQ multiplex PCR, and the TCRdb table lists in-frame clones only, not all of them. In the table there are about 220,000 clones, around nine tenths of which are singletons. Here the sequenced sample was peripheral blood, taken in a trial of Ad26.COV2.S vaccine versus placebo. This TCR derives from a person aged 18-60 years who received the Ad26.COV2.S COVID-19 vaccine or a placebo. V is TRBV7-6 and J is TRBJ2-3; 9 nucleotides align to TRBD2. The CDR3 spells CASSLAQRGVGNTQYF. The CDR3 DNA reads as TGTGCCAGCAGCTTAGCCCAGCGGGGGGTGGGAAATACGCAGTATTTT.